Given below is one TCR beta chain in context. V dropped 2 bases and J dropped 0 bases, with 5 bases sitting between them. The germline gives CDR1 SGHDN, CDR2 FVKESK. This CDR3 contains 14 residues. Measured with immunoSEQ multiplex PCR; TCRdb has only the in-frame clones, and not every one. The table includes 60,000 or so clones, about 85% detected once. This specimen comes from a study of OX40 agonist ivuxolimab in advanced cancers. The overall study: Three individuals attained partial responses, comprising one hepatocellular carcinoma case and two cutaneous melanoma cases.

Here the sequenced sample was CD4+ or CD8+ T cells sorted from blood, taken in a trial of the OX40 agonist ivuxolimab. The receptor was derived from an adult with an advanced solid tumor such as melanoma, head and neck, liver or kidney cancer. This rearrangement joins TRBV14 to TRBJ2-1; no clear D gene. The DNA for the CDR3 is TGTGCCAGCAGCCAATCAAGCTCCTACAATGAGCAGTTCTTC. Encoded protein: CASSQSSSYNEQFF. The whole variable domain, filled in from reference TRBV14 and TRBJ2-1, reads EAGVTQFPSHSVIEKGQTVTLRCDPISGHDNLYWYRRVMGKEIKFLLHFVKESKQDESGMPNNRFLAERTGGTYSTLKVQPAELEDSGVYFCASSQSSSYNEQFFGPGTRLTVL.